This TCR beta chain emerged from a study of blood T cell repertoires in COVID-19. Study context: The origin of the acute and convalescent COVID-19 samples was the United States, Italy and Spain.

V lost 4 bases to trimming and J lost 7 bases, with 19 bases between them. Germline V gene data show CDR1 as LNHDA and CDR2 as SQIVND (reference sequence). The CDR3 covers 15 residues. TCRdb's table, derived via immunoSEQ multiplex PCR, lists solely in-frame clones and lacks some. Of approximately 410,000 clones in the sample, just over 85% are singletons; the top ten hold about 1.5%. The count of this clone is one. Sequenced material: peripheral blood. The chain couples TRBV19 to TRBJ1-1, with D perhaps TRBD1 (5 bases). This TCR derives from a woman aged 25 to 39 with active or convalescent COVID-19. The CDR3 here is CASSTLQGNGGEAFF. The CDR3 region has the DNA TGTGCCAGTAGTACCCTGCAGGGTAATGGCGGTGAAGCTTTCTTT.